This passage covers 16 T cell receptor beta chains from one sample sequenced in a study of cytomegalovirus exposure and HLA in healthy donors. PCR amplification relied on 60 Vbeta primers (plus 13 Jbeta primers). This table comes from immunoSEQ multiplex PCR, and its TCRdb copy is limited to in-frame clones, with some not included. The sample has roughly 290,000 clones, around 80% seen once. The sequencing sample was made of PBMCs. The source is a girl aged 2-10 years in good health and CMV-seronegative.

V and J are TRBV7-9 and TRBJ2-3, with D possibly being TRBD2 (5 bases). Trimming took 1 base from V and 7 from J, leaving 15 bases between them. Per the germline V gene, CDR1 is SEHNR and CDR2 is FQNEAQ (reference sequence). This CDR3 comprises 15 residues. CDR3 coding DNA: TGTGCCAGCAGCTTAGAGTCCAGGAGGCAAAATACGCAGTATTTT. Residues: CASSLESRRQNTQYF.

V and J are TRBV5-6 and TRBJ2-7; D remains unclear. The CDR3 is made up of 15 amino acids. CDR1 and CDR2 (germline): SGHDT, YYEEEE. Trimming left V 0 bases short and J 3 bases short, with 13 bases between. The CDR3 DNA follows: TGTGCCAGCAGCTTGGGCGCAGGTTCCTTCTACGAGCAGTACTTC. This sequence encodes CASSLGAGSFYEQYF.

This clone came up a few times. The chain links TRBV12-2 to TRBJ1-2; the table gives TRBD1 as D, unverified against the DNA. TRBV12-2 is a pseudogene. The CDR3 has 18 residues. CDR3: CASRLGSGTGAGSYGYTF. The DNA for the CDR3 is TGTGCAAGTCGCTTAGGCTCCGGGACAGGGGCCGGGTCCTATGGCTACACCTTC.

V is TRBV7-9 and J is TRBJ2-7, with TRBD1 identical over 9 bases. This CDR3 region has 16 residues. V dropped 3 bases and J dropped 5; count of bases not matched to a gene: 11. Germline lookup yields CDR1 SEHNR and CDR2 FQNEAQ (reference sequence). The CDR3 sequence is CASSLAKTRDRDEQYF. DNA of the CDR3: TGTGCCAGCAGCTTGGCTAAGACTCGGGACAGGGACGAGCAGTACTTC.

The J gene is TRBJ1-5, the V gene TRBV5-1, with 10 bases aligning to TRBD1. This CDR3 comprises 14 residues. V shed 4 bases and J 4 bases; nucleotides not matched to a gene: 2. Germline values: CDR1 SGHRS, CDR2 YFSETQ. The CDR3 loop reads CASSPGQGNQPQHF. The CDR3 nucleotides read TGCGCCAGCAGCCCGGGACAGGGGAATCAGCCCCAGCATTTT. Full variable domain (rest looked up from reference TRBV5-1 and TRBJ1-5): KAGVTQTPRYLIKTRGQQVTLSCSPISGHRSVSWYQQTPGQGLQFLFEYFSETQRNKGNFPGRFSGRQFSNSRSEMNVSTLELGDSALYLCASSPGQGNQPQHFGDGTRLSIL.

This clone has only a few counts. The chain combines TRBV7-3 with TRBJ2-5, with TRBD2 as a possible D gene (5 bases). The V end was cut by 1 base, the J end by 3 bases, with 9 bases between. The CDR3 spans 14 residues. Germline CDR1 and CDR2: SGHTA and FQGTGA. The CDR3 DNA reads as TGTGCCAGCAGCTTAAGTCCGGGGAAAGAGACCCAGTACTTC. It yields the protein CASSLSPGKETQYF. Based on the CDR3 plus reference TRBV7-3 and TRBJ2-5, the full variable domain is GAGVSQTPSNKVTEKGKYVELRCDPISGHTALYWYRQSLGQGPEFLIYFQGTGAADDSGLPNDRFFAVRPEGSVSTLKIQRTERGDSAVYLCASSLSPGKETQYFGPGTRLLVL.

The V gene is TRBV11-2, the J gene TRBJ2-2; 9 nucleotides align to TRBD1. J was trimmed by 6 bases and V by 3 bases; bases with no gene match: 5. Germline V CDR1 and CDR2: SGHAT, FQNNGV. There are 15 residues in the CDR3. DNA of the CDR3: TGTGCCAGCAGCTTGGGACAGGGAATCCCCGGGGAGCTGTTTTTT. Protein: CASSLGQGIPGELFF.

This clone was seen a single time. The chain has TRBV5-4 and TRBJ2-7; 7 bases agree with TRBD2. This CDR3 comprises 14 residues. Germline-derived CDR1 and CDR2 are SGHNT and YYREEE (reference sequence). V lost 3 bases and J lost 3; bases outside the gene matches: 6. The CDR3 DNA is TGTGCCAGCAGCTCAGGGCTAGCGGACTACGAGCAGTACTTC. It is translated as CASSSGLADYEQYF.

For the CDR3, the DNA is TGTGCCAACGGTGTTCAATACGAGCAGTACTTC. Amino acid sequence: CANGVQYEQYF. The rearrangement links TRBV2 to TRBJ2-7; no clear D gene. Between the trimmed V and J ends, which lost 10 bases and 4 bases, there was a span of 11 bases. The CDR3 extends over 11 amino acids. Germline CDR1 is SNHLY and CDR2 is FYNNEI.

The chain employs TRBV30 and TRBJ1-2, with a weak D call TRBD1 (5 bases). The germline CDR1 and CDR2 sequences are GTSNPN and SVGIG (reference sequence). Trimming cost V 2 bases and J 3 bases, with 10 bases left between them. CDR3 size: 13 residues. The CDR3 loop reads CAWSYRTYYGYTF. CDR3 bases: TGTGCCTGGAGTTACCGGACATACTATGGCTACACCTTC.

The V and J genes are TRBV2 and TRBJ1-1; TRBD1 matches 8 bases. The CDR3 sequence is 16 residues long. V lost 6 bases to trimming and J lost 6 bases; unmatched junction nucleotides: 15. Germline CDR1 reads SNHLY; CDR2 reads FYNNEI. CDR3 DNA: TGTGCCAGCAGAACGCAAAGCCGCACAGGGGGGTCTGAAGCTTTCTTT. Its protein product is CASRTQSRTGGSEAFF.

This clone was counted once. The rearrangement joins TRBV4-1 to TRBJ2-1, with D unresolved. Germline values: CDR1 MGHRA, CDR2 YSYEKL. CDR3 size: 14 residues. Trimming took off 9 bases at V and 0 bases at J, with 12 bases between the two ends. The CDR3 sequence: CASTLSDSYNEQFF. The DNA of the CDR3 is TGCGCCAGTACCCTTTCAGACTCCTACAATGAGCAGTTCTTC.

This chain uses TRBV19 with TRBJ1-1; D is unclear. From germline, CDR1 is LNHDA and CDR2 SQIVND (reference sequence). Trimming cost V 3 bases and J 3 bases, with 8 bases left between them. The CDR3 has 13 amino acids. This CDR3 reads CASSIRGYTEAFF. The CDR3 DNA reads TGTGCCAGTAGTATCCGGGGTTACACTGAAGCTTTCTTT.

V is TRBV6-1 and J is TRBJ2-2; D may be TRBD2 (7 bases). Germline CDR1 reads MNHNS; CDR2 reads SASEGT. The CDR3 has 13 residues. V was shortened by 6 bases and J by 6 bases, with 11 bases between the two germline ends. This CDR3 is CASSQGGAGELFF. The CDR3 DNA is TGTGCCAGCAGCCAAGGGGGGGCCGGGGAGCTGTTTTTT.

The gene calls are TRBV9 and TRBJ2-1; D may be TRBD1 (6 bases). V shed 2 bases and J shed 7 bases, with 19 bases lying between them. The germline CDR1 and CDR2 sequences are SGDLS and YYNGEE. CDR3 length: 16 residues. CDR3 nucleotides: TGTGCCAGCAGCGTCGGGCTCAATCAAGGACAGAATGAGCAGTTCTTC. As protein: CASSVGLNQGQNEQFF. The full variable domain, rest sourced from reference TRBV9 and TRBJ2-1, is DSGVTQTPKHLITATGQRVTLRCSPRSGDLSVYWYQQSLDQGLQFLIQYYNGEERAKGNILERFSAQQFPDLHSELNLSSLELGDSALYFCASSVGLNQGQNEQFFGPGTRLTVL.

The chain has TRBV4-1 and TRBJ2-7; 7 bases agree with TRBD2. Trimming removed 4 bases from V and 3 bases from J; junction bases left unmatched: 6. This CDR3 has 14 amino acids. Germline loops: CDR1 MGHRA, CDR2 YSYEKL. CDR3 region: CASSLDGRIYEQYF. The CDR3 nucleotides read TGCGCCAGCAGCCTCGACGGGAGGATCTACGAGCAGTACTTC.